This T cell receptor (beta chain) was observed in a study of T cell responses to AZD1222 COVID-19 vaccine. CDR3 length equals 16 residues. CDR1 KGHSH and CDR2 LQKENI come from the germline V gene. Assay used: immunoSEQ multiplex PCR; TCRdb lists only in-frame clones, some missing. The sample yields some 150,000 clones, roughly 90% seen once. Worth noting for this clone: One end of the junction does not line up with germline, which may come from a read error.

This rearrangement joins TRBV18 to TRBJ2-7; a weak D match, TRBD2 (5 bases). Material: peripheral blood, obtained 28 days after the second AZD1222 dose. The receptor comes from an adult who received the AZD1222 COVID-19 vaccine. CDR3 coding DNA: TGTGCCAGCTCACCACCGATAAGGACTTACTCCCACGAGCAGTACTTC. This codes for CASSPPIRTYSHEQYF.